Below are 27 T cell receptor beta chains sequenced from a single sample in a study. TCRdb processed the 5' RACE reads anew with MiXCR; each CDR3 protein has one entry. The repertoire consists of about 57,000 distinct CDR3 sequences, with roughly 28% occurring once and the leading ten covering approximately 2.2%. The sorted Tregs were CD4+CD25+CD127-/low cells. The sample comprised tumor-infiltrating Tregs sorted from the breast tumor. These receptors all come from a female donor with breast cancer.

Details on this clonotype: One end of the junction does not line up with germline, which may come from a read error. The chain carries TRBV6-6 and TRBJ1-3; 7 nucleotides line up with TRBD1. CDR1 is MNHNY and CDR2 is SVGAGI in the germline V gene (reference sequence). The CDR3 extends over 16 amino acids. The CDR3 reads CASSSGTAISGNTMYF. CDR3 sequence (DNA): TGTGCCAGCAGCTCTGGGACAGCTATCTCTGGAAACACCATGTATTTT.

For this clonotype: Without the conserved terminal phenylalanine or tryptophan, this CDR3 likely stems from a read error. The J gene is TRBJ2-2, the V gene TRBV5-5, with D possibly called TRBD1 or TRBD2 (5 bases each). Germline loops: CDR1 SGHKS, CDR2 YYEKEE (reference sequence). Trimming cost V 4 bases and J 1 base, with 11 bases left between them. This CDR3 has 15 amino acids. CDR3 in amino acids: CASSPRGQNTGELFY. The CDR3 DNA follows: TGTGCCAGCAGCCCGAGGGGCCAGAACACCGGGGAGCTGTTTTAT.

This clonotype was picked up a small number of times. The rearrangement links TRBV5-5 to TRBJ2-6; D not certain. CDR1 is SGHKS, CDR2 YYEKEE, per germline (reference sequence). V gave up 3 bases and J gave up 0 bases, with 16 bases separating them. CDR3 size: 18 residues. This CDR3 is CASSSLLAGTSGANVLTF. For the CDR3, the DNA is TGTGCCAGCAGCTCGCTTTTAGCTGGAACCTCTGGGGCCAACGTCCTGACTTTC.

This clonotype was counted many times. This chain connects TRBV20-1 to TRBJ2-1, with a tentative D call TRBD2 (6 bases). The germline V gene has CDR1 DFQATT and CDR2 SNEGSKA (reference sequence). The CDR3 extends over 12 amino acids. Trimming pared 6 bases from V and 8 bases from J, leaving 14 bases between. This CDR3 is CSALVSGDEQFF. CDR3 DNA: TGCAGTGCACTTGTCTCGGGAGATGAGCAGTTCTTC.

This chain joins TRBV6-5 and TRBJ2-3; TRBD1 agrees at 7 bases. This CDR3 spans 15 amino acids. CDR1 and CDR2 (germline): MNHEY, SVGAGI. The ends lost 8 bases at V and 1 base at J; junction bases unmatched: 9. CDR3 nucleotides: TGTGCCAGCTCCCCCCGGCAGGGGGGCACAGATACGCAGTATTTT. Its protein is CASSPRQGGTDTQYF.

This clonotype was recorded a few times. The chain couples TRBV12-3 or TRBV12-4 to TRBJ2-3; TRBD2 matches at 13 bases. V was pared by 5 bases and J by 5 bases, with 7 bases of the junction left unmatched. This CDR3 has 16 amino acids. CDR3 DNA: TGTGCCAGCAGTGTAAGGACTAGCGGGGGCCGAGATACGCAGTATTTT. Protein: CASSVRTSGGRDTQYF.

This clonotype has just a few counts. This chain joins TRBV20-1 and TRBJ2-7, with 8 bases identical to TRBD1. Trimming cost V 3 bases and J 3 bases; bases outside gene matches: 7. The CDR3 runs to 14 residues. Germline loops: CDR1 DFQATT, CDR2 SNEGSKA (reference sequence). Here the CDR3 reads CSARSGQAVYEQYF. In nucleotides, the CDR3 is TGCAGTGCTAGGTCGGGACAGGCTGTCTACGAGCAGTACTTC.

This clonotype has only a few counts. The chain couples TRBV6-1 to TRBJ1-3, with TRBD1 matching 7 bases. Trimming cost V 5 bases and J 4 bases; bases outside gene matches: 2. The germline V gene has CDR1 MNHNS and CDR2 SASEGT. The CDR3 length is 13 residues. The CDR3 protein is CASSRQGGNTIYF. The CDR3 region has the DNA TGTGCCAGCAGTAGACAGGGCGGAAACACCATATATTTT.

The rearrangement uses TRBV12-3 or TRBV12-4 and TRBJ2-7; TRBD2 matches at 12 bases. The CDR3 runs 16 residues. Trimming took 7 bases from V and 5 from J; bases not matched to a gene: 12. The CDR3: CASTHSLAGGLDEQYF. In DNA, the CDR3 is TGTGCCAGCACCCATTCCCTAGCGGGAGGGCTAGACGAGCAGTACTTC.

The table lists this clonotype with a few counts. The chain employs TRBV7-9 and TRBJ1-2; maybe TRBD1 (5 bases). Germline assignment: CDR1 SEHNR and CDR2 FQNEAQ (reference sequence). With 6 bases removed from V and 2 bases from J, the gap between germline ends came to 10 bases. The CDR3 covers 13 residues. The CDR3 sequence is CASSAGGNYGYTF. In nucleotides, the CDR3 is TGTGCCAGCAGTGCGGGGGGAAACTATGGCTACACCTTC. The entire variable domain, with the rest obtained from reference TRBV7-9 and TRBJ1-2, is as follows: DTGVSQNPRHKITKRGQNVTFRCDPISEHNRLYWYRQTLGQGPEFLTYFQNEAQLEKSRLLSDRFSAERPKGSFSTLEIQRTEQGDSAMYLCASSAGGNYGYTFGSGTRLTVV.

Remarks on this clonotype: This clone may be a read error of a much larger clone one base away. The genes are TRBV6-5 and TRBJ1-5; D is undetermined. Germline values: CDR1 MNHEY, CDR2 SVGAGI. The CDR3 totals 16 residues. For the CDR3, the DNA is TGTGCCAGCAGACAGACCCAGCCCTATAGCAATCAGCCCCGGCATTTT. As protein: CASRQTQPYSNQPRHF.

About this clonotype itself: A single base separates this from a much larger clone, so it may be a read error. The chain combines TRBV7-2 with TRBJ1-1, with TRBD1 matching over 7 bases. Germline V lookup: CDR1 SGHTA, CDR2 FQGNSA. Germline trimming cut 5 bases from V and 7 bases from J; bases unmatched to any gene: 10. This CDR3 comprises 14 residues. CDR3 bases: TGTGCCAGCAGCGTGGCCGACAGGGCTGGTGAAGCTTTCTTT. It codes for CASSVADRAGEAFF.

The V gene is TRBV4-1, the J gene TRBJ1-5; 8 nucleotides match TRBD1. CDR1 and CDR2 (germline): MGHRA, YSYEKL. Losses at the gene ends were 3 bases for V and 8 bases for J; bases not matched to a gene: 6. The CDR3 totals 14 residues. The CDR3 reads CASSHLDRAEPQHF. CDR3 bases: TGCGCCAGCAGCCACCTGGACAGGGCCGAGCCCCAGCATTTT.

The chain has TRBV5-1 and TRBJ1-5; the match to TRBD1 covers 8 bases. The V and J ends lost 5 bases and 6 bases, in that order; junction bases with no gene match: 7. This CDR3 spans 14 amino acids. From germline, CDR1 is SGHRS and CDR2 YFSETQ. CDR3 in amino acids: CASSSAGGGQPQHF. The DNA of the CDR3 is TGCGCCAGCAGTTCGGCAGGGGGCGGTCAGCCCCAGCATTTT.

This chain joins TRBV19 and TRBJ1-5, with 7 bases aligning to TRBD1. The junction had 4 bases not matched to a gene; V was cut back by 9 bases and J by 5 bases. The CDR3 runs 12 residues. The V gene's germline CDR1 is LNHDA and CDR2 SQIVND (reference sequence). CDR3 sequence reads: CASTTGDQPQHF. CDR3 nucleotides: TGTGCCAGCACCACAGGGGATCAGCCCCAGCATTTT.

The genes are TRBV29-1 and TRBJ1-2, with D tentatively TRBD1 (6 bases). CDR3 size: 13 residues. CDR1 and CDR2 (germline): SQVTM, ANQGSEA. The germline V and J ends were trimmed by 3 bases and 2 bases, with 10 bases remaining between them. CDR3 residues: CSVERQVNYGYTF. CDR3 nucleotides: TGCAGCGTTGAGAGACAGGTGAACTATGGCTACACCTTC.

Worth noting for this clonotype: The junction does not match germline at one end; this may be a read error. V and J are TRBV7-2 and TRBJ1-2, with D possibly matching TRBD1 (6 bases). CDR1 SGHTA and CDR2 FQGNSA come from the germline V gene. The CDR3 sequence is 15 residues long. CDR3 loop: CAGSLDWTVNYGYTF. The DNA for the CDR3 is TGTGCCGGCAGCTTAGATTGGACAGTTAACTATGGCTACACCTTC.

Worth noting for this clonotype: A read error may produce the germline difference seen at one junction end. This rearrangement joins TRBV20-1 to TRBJ2-4; D unclear. This CDR3 has 13 residues. Germline CDR1 and CDR2: DFQATT and SNEGSKA (reference sequence). The CDR3 spells CSARGWQINSQYF. The CDR3, as DNA: TGCAGTGCTAGAGGGTGGCAGATAAACAGTCAGTACTTC.

This clonotype has a handful of counts. The chain uses TRBV5-1 and TRBJ2-2, with D tentatively TRBD1 or TRBD2 (5 bases each). Germline-derived CDR1 and CDR2 are SGHRS and YFSETQ. The CDR3 runs 15 residues. V was clipped by 2 bases and J by 0 bases, with 8 bases between them. Written as DNA, the CDR3 is TGCGCCAGCAGCTTCGGGGCCTCGAACACCGGGGAGCTGTTTTTT. Protein product: CASSFGASNTGELFF.

This clonotype has only a few counts. The rearrangement joins TRBV7-3 to TRBJ1-4, with no clear D. V shed 5 bases and J shed 1 base, with 14 bases lying between them. Germline V gene data show CDR1 as SGHTA and CDR2 as FQGTGA. This CDR3 comprises 16 residues. The CDR3 bases are TGTGCCAGCAGCCCCCGGTTTAGCGGAACTAATGAAAAACTGTTTTTT. This codes for CASSPRFSGTNEKLFF.

This sequence joins TRBV4-1 and TRBJ2-7; 10 nucleotides line up with TRBD1. V lost 4 bases, J lost 6 bases, and 9 bases stayed unmatched. Looked up from germline, CDR1 is MGHRA and CDR2 is YSYEKL. CDR3 length: 15 residues. The CDR3 DNA reads TGCGCCAGCAGCCTCCGCGGGACAGGGGTTTCCGAGCAGTACTTC. It encodes CASSLRGTGVSEQYF.

The rearrangement links TRBV27 to TRBJ1-3; weak D call: TRBD1 (6 bases). V shed 9 bases and J shed 0 bases, with 15 bases lying between them. Germline-derived CDR1 and CDR2 are MNHEY and SMNVEV (reference sequence). The length of the CDR3 is 15 residues. The CDR3 region is CARPPGVLSGNTIYF. The CDR3 DNA reads as TGTGCCAGGCCCCCAGGGGTACTCTCTGGAAACACCATATATTTT.

This clonotype was counted ten times or more. The chain has TRBV7-3 and TRBJ2-5; TRBD1 aligns across 10 bases. The germline CDR1 and CDR2 sequences are SGHTA and FQGTGA. The V segment lost 2 bases and the J segment 4 bases; nucleotides outside the gene matches: 10. The CDR3 extends over 17 amino acids. The CDR3 DNA reads TGTGCCAGCAGCTTACGGGGGGGACAGGGGCCTCGAGAGACCCAGTACTTC. It yields the protein CASSLRGGQGPRETQYF.

V is TRBV28 and J is TRBJ2-3; D is uncertain. Germline V gene lookup returns CDR1 MDHEN and CDR2 SYDVKM. Trimming shortened V by 7 bases and J by 1 base, and 9 bases separated the two germline ends. CDR3 length: 13 amino acids. The CDR3 reads CASIEGRTDTQYF. The CDR3 coding sequence is TGTGCCAGCATCGAAGGGCGCACAGATACGCAGTATTTT. Looking up the rest from reference TRBV28 and TRBJ2-3 gives the full variable domain: DVKVTQSSRYLVKRTGEKVFLECVQDMDHENMFWYRQDPGLGLRLIYFSYDVKMKEKGDIPEGYSVSREKKERFSLILESASTNQTSMYLCASIEGRTDTQYFGPGTRLTVL.

This chain links TRBV20-1 with TRBJ2-3, with D hard to call. V dropped 5 bases and J dropped 0 bases, with 15 bases sitting between them. CDR1 is DFQATT and CDR2 is SNEGSKA in the germline V gene (reference sequence). This CDR3 comprises 15 residues. Written as DNA, the CDR3 is TGCAGTGCTCCCAATGGCGAGTCTAGCACAGATACGCAGTATTTT. This codes for CSAPNGESSTDTQYF.

The chain joins TRBV9 to TRBJ2-7; 10 bases line up with TRBD1. There are 15 residues in the CDR3. Germline CDR1 SGDLS, CDR2 YYNGEE. Trimming cost V 0 bases and J 7 bases; bases outside gene matches: 7. CDR3 coding DNA: TGTGCCAGCAGCGTAGACCCGACAGGGGGCGGTGAGCAGTACTTC. Translating it yields CASSVDPTGGGEQYF.

CDR3 bases: TGTGCCAGCAGTCGGACCCAGACCGGGGAGCTGTTTTTT. This sequence encodes CASSRTQTGELFF. The chain joins TRBV11-3 to TRBJ2-2; D is undetermined. CDR1 SGHNT and CDR2 YENEEA come from the germline V gene. This CDR3 has 13 residues. V lost 6 bases to trimming and J lost 5 bases, with 10 bases between them.